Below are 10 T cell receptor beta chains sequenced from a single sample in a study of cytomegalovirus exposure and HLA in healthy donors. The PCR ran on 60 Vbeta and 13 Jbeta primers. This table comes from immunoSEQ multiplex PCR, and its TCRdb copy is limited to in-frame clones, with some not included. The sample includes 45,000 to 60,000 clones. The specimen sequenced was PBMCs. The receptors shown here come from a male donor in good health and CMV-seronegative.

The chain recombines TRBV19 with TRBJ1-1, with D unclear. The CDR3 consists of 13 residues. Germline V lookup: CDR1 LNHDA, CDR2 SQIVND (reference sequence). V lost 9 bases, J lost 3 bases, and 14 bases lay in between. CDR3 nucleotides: TGTGCCAGCTACTACATAGTCCACACTGAAGCTTTCTTT. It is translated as CASYYIVHTEAFF.

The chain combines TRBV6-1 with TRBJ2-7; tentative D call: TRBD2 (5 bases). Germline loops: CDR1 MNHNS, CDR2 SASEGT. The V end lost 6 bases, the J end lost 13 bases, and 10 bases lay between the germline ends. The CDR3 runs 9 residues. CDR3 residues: CASSDGIYF. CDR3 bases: TGTGCCAGCAGCGACGGGATTTACTTC.

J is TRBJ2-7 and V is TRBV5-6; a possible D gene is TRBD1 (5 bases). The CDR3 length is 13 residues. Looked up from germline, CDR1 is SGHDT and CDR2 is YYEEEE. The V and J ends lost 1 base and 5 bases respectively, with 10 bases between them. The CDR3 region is CASSLFRVHEQYF. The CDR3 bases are TGTGCCAGCAGCTTGTTCAGGGTCCACGAGCAGTACTTC.

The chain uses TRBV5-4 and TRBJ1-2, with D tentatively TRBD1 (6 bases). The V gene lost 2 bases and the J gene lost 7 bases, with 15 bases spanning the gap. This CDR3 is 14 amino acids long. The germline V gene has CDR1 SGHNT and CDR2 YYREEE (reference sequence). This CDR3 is CASSFSQGYSGYTF. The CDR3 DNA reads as TGTGCCAGCAGCTTTTCACAGGGCTACTCTGGCTACACCTTC.

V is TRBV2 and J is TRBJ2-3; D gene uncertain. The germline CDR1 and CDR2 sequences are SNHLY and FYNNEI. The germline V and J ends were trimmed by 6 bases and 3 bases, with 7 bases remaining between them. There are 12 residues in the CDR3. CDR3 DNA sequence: TGTGCCAGCAGAGCTAATACAGATACGCAGTATTTT. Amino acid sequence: CASRANTDTQYF.

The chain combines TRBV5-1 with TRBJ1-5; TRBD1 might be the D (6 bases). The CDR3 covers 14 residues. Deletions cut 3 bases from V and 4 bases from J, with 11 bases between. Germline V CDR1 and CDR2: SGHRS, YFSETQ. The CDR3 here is CASSSQGGNQPQHF. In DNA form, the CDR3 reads TGCGCCAGCAGCTCACAGGGCGGGAATCAGCCCCAGCATTTT.

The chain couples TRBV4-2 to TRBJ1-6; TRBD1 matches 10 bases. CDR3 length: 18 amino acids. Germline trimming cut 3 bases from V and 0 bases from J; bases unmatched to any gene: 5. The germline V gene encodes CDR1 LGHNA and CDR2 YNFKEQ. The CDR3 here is CASSQVGQGSSYNSPLHF. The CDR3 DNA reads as TGTGCCAGCAGCCAGGTGGGACAGGGGAGCTCCTATAATTCACCCCTCCACTTT.

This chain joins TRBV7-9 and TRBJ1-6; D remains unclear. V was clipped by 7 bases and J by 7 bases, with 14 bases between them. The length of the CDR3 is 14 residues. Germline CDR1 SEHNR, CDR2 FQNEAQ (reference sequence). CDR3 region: CASNPVGRNSPLHF. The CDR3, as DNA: TGTGCCAGCAACCCAGTGGGGAGGAATTCACCCCTCCACTTT.

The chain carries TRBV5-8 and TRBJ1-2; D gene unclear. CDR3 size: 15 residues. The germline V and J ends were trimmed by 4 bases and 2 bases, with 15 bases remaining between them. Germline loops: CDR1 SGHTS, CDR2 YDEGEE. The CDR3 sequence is CASSRDEARNYGYTF. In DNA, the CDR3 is TGTGCCAGCAGCCGCGACGAGGCTCGGAACTATGGCTACACCTTC.

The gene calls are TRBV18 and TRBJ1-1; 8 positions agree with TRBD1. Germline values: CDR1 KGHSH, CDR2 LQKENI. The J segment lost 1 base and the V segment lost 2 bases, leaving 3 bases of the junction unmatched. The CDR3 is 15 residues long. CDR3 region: CASSPATGENTEAFF. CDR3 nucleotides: TGTGCCAGCTCACCAGCGACAGGGGAGAACACTGAAGCTTTCTTT.